This T cell receptor (beta chain) was identified in a study of cytomegalovirus exposure and HLA in healthy donors. 60 Vbeta and 13 Jbeta primers were used in PCR. Measured with immunoSEQ multiplex PCR; TCRdb has only the in-frame clones, and not every one. This table holds over 200,000 clones, more than 75% found once. Worth noting for this clone: Antigen: not known.

Trimming at V came to 7 bases and at J to 2 bases, leaving 7 bases not matched to a gene. The CDR3 contains 15 residues. Germline V lookup: CDR1 WNHNN, CDR2 SYGVQD (reference sequence). Study-wide findings and caveats: One cluster of highly shared sequence variants probably arose as a sequencing artifact. Reports indicated that the classifier achieved high specificity and sensitivity in diagnosing cytomegalovirus status.

The sequenced sample consisted of PBMCs. This receptor was identified in a woman between 40 and 50 years old in good health and CMV-seropositive. J is TRBJ1-5 and V is TRBV10-1; 8 bases map to TRBD1. Here the CDR3 reads CASTSDRGRNQPQHF. DNA for the CDR3: TGCGCCAGCACCTCTGACAGGGGTCGCAATCAGCCCCAGCATTTT.